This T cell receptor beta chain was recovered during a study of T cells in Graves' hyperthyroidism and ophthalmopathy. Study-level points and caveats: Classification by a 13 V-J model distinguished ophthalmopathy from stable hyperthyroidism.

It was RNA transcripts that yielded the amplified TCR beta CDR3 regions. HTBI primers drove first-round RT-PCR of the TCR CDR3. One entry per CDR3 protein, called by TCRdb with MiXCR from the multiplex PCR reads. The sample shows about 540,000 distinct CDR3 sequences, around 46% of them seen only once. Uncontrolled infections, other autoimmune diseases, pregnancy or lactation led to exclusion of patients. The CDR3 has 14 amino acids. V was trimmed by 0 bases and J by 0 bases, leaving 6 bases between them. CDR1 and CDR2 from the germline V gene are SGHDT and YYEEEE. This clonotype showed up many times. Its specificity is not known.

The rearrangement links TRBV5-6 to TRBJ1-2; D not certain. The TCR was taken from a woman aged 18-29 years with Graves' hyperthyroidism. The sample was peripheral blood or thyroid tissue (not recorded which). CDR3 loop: CASSLGAPNYGYTF. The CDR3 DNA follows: TGTGCCAGCAGCTTGGGGGCCCCTAACTATGGCTACACCTTC.